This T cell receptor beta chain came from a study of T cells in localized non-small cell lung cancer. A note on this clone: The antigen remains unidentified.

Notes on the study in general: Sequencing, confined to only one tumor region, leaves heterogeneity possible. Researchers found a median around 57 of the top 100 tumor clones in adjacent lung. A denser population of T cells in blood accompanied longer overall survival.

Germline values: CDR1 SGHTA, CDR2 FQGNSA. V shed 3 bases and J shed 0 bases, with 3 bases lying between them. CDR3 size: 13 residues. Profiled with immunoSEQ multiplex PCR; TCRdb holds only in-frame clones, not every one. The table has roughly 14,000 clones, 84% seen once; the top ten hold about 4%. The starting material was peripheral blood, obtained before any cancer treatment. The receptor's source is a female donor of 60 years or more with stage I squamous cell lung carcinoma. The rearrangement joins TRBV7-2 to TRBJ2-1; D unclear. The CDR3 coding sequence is TGTGCCAGCAGCTTGGACTCCTACAATGAGCAGTTCTTC. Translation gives CASSLDSYNEQFF.